The clone carrying this TCR beta chain occurred many times. Its antigen is as yet unknown. TCR beta CDR3 regions were amplified from RNA transcripts. With the HTBI primer set, the TCR CDR3 went through a first round of RT-PCR. TCRdb redid the calling of the multiplex PCR reads with MiXCR, one entry per CDR3 protein. The repertoire includes about 480,000 distinct CDR3 sequences, about an eighth of them detected once, and 15% to 20% sits in the top ten. Germline CDR1 is KGHSH and CDR2 is LQKENI. This CDR3 has 16 amino acids. After removal of 5 bases from V and 7 bases from J, the junction contained 11 bases not matched to a gene. This sample was taken from a study of T cells in Graves' hyperthyroidism and ophthalmopathy. Study results and limitations: The model predicted ophthalmopathy a median 6.5 months before onset. Most thyroid clonotypes expanded above 0.001 appeared in blood too.

The rearrangement uses TRBV18 and TRBJ2-1; 10 bases agree with TRBD2. This clonotype originated in a woman aged 18 to 35 with Graves' hyperthyroidism. The source material was blood. In DNA form, the CDR3 reads TGTGCCAGCTCAGTACCGGGGCTAGCGGGAGCTAATGAGCAGTTCTTC. It translates to CASSVPGLAGANEQFF.